Below, one T cell receptor (beta chain) is given with its context. Libraries were prepared by immunoSEQ multiplex PCR; TCRdb keeps only in-frame clonotypes and omits some of them. This table has about 1 million clones, about three quarters appearing once. Between the trimmed V and J ends, which lost 10 bases and 6 bases, there was a span of 18 bases. Germline CDR1 ENHRY, CDR2 SYGVKD. This CDR3 has 13 residues. These data are taken from a study of shared clonotypes between healthy human individuals. Sequenced input: memory CD4+ T cells sorted from blood. Subset indicated: CD45RA-negative fraction. The rearrangement joins TRBV10-3 to TRBJ1-2, with D possibly being TRBD1 (5 bases). The sequence derives from a man between 18 and 29 years old in good health. CDR3 nucleotides: TGTGCCACCCGGGACCTCAGGGTCGATGGCTACACCTTC. This codes for CATRDLRVDGYTF.